This T cell receptor beta chain was documented in a study of blood T cell repertoires in COVID-19. Across the study: Acute-phase and convalescent COVID-19 samples originated in the United States, Italy and Spain. The cDNA or gDNA used as material had been derived from T cells, B-cell-depleted T cells, or PBMCs.

TCRdb's copy holds only in-frame clones and misses some; the assay was immunoSEQ multiplex PCR. Here the sample spans about 360,000 clones, 75% to 90% being singletons. The Seattle patients, enrolled during active infection, were followed longitudinally. Sequenced material: peripheral blood. The receptor was derived from an older woman with COVID-19, enrolled during active disease.

The CDR3 region is CATSSMAGRQETQYF. CDR3 DNA: TGTGCCACCTCCTCGATGGCAGGGAGGCAAGAGACCCAGTACTTC. This chain uses TRBV19 with TRBJ2-5, with D perhaps matching TRBD2 (6 bases). The CDR3 is 15 amino acids. With 10 bases removed from V and 2 bases from J, the gap between germline ends came to 20 bases. CDR1 LNHDA and CDR2 SQIVND come from the germline V gene (reference sequence). Complete variable domain (other parts from reference TRBV19 and TRBJ2-5): DGGITQSPKYLFRKEGQNVTLSCEQNLNHDAMYWYRQDPGQGLRLIYYSQIVNDFQKGDIAEGYSVSREKKESFPLTVTSAQKNPTAFYLCATSSMAGRQETQYFGPGTRLLVL.